A selection of T cell receptor beta chains follows, all from one sample in a study of beta chain features in type 1 diabetes. Generated by immunoSEQ multiplex PCR, the TCRdb table keeps only in-frame clones and is missing some. The table includes about 320,000 clones, about 14% detected once. The sequenced material came from central memory CD4+ T cells from blood. The receptors shown here come from a man between 25 and 39 years old in good health. The CDR3 runs from the conserved cysteine through the conserved F or W. The order of the fields is D gene, clone size, J gene, V gene, CDR3 protein, CDR3 DNA. The D gene is left open where the match is weak. Size tells how often a clone was seen (once, few, many) or the class of an expanded clone, and some rows leave it out.

d_gene: TRBD1
abundance: -
j_gene: TRBJ2-5
v_gene: TRBV7-6
CDR3aa: CASSASGTGIRETQYF
CDR3nt: TGTGCCAGCAGCGCCTCCGGGACAGGGATCCGCGAGACCCAGTACTTC

d_gene: TRBD1
abundance: -
j_gene: TRBJ1-5
v_gene: TRBV11-3
CDR3aa: CASSTRQGWVKCQPQHF
CDR3nt: TGTGCCAGCAGCACCCGACAGGGATGGGTCAAATGCCAGCCCCAGCATTTT

d_gene: -
abundance: few
j_gene: TRBJ1-4
v_gene: TRBV4-1
CDR3aa: CASSQDHSGWGKLFF
CDR3nt: TGCGCCAGCAGCCAAGATCACTCCGGATGGGGAAAACTGTTTTTT

d_gene: -
abundance: -
j_gene: TRBJ1-3
v_gene: TRBV14
CDR3aa: CASSPPSFSGNTIYF
CDR3nt: TGTGCCAGCAGCCCGCCCTCCTTTTCTGGAAACACCATATATTTT

d_gene: TRBD1
abundance: -
j_gene: TRBJ2-7
v_gene: TRBV7-7
CDR3aa: CASSQNPTGLYEQYF
CDR3nt: TGCGCCAGCAGCCAGAACCCGACAGGGTTATACGAGCAGTACTTC

d_gene: TRBD1
abundance: many
j_gene: TRBJ1-2
v_gene: TRBV10-3
CDR3aa: CAIRTGTNYGYTF
CDR3nt: TGTGCCATCCGGACAGGAACGAACTATGGCTACACCTTC

d_gene: -
abundance: -
j_gene: TRBJ1-5
v_gene: TRBV10-3
CDR3aa: CAIRSGDRFDQPQHF
CDR3nt: TGTGCCATCAGAAGTGGCGATAGATTTGATCAGCCCCAGCATTTT

d_gene: -
abundance: -
j_gene: TRBJ1-2
v_gene: TRBV7-2
CDR3aa: CASSLRPGRGYTF
CDR3nt: TGTGCCAGCAGCTTAAGGCCAGGGCGTGGCTACACCTTC

d_gene: TRBD2
abundance: -
j_gene: TRBJ2-1
v_gene: TRBV28
CDR3aa: CASSLPGGTSEQFF
CDR3nt: TGTGCCAGCAGCCTACCCGGTGGGACTAGTGAGCAGTTCTTC

d_gene: TRBD1
abundance: -
j_gene: TRBJ1-4
v_gene: TRBV5-1
CDR3aa: CASSRDRGSDEKLFF
CDR3nt: TGCGCCAGCAGCCGGGACAGGGGCAGTGATGAAAAACTGTTTTTT

d_gene: -
abundance: -
j_gene: TRBJ2-2
v_gene: TRBV9
CDR3aa: CASSVVAVTNTGELFF
CDR3nt: TGTGCCAGCAGCGTAGTGGCGGTGACGAACACCGGGGAGCTGTTTTTT

d_gene: -
abundance: few
j_gene: TRBJ1-1
v_gene: TRBV27
CDR3aa: CASSLGGTRGTEAFF
CDR3nt: TGTGCCAGCAGTTTAGGCGGGACGCGGGGCACTGAAGCTTTCTTT

d_gene: TRBD2
abundance: few
j_gene: TRBJ2-3
v_gene: TRBV7-9
CDR3aa: CASSLLAGGTDTQYF
CDR3nt: TGTGCCAGCAGCTTACTAGCGGGGGGAACAGATACGCAGTATTTT

d_gene: TRBD2
abundance: many
j_gene: TRBJ2-1
v_gene: TRBV6-1
CDR3aa: CASSEGGGAWNEQFF
CDR3nt: TGTGCCAGCAGTGAAGGCGGGGGGGCCTGGAATGAGCAGTTCTTC

d_gene: -
abundance: few
j_gene: TRBJ2-6
v_gene: TRBV7-7
CDR3aa: CASSFQQGRSGANVLTF
CDR3nt: TGTGCCAGCAGCTTCCAACAGGGACGCTCTGGGGCCAACGTCCTGACTTTC

d_gene: -
abundance: -
j_gene: TRBJ1-5
v_gene: TRBV21-1
CDR3aa: CASPKARGHRQPQHF
CDR3nt: TGTGCCAGCCCCAAGGCGCGGGGACATAGACAGCCCCAGCATTTT

d_gene: -
abundance: few
j_gene: TRBJ1-2
v_gene: TRBV19
CDR3aa: CASSKETVGGSGYTF
CDR3nt: TGTGCCAGTAGTAAAGAGACAGTAGGAGGCTCTGGCTACACCTTC

d_gene: -
abundance: -
j_gene: TRBJ1-5
v_gene: TRBV18
CDR3aa: CASTRGHNQPQHF
CDR3nt: TGTGCCAGCACCAGGGGCCACAATCAGCCCCAGCATTTT

d_gene: -
abundance: -
j_gene: TRBJ2-6
v_gene: TRBV7-8
CDR3aa: CASSSNSREGANVLTF
CDR3nt: TGTGCCAGCAGCTCGAACTCCCGAGAAGGGGCCAACGTCCTGACTTTC

d_gene: -
abundance: -
j_gene: TRBJ2-1
v_gene: TRBV20-1
CDR3aa: CSAGPDNEQFF
CDR3nt: TGCAGTGCCGGACCCGACAATGAGCAGTTCTTC

d_gene: -
abundance: few
j_gene: TRBJ1-2
v_gene: TRBV18
CDR3aa: CASSPKTEGFGYTF
CDR3nt: TGTGCCAGCTCACCGAAGACCGAGGGATTTGGCTACACCTTC

d_gene: TRBD1
abundance: -
j_gene: TRBJ2-1
v_gene: TRBV11-3
CDR3aa: CASSLGKRDRASYNEQFF
CDR3nt: TGTGCCAGCAGCTTAGGCAAAAGGGACAGGGCCTCCTACAATGAGCAGTTCTTC

d_gene: -
abundance: few
j_gene: TRBJ1-1
v_gene: TRBV7-9
CDR3aa: CASTTNDVRRAEAFF
CDR3nt: TGTGCCAGCACCACCAACGATGTCAGGCGCGCTGAAGCTTTCTTT

d_gene: -
abundance: few
j_gene: TRBJ1-1
v_gene: TRBV6-1
CDR3aa: CASSSHTEAFF
CDR3nt: TGTGCCAGCAGTTCCCACACTGAAGCTTTCTTT

d_gene: -
abundance: many
j_gene: TRBJ1-1
v_gene: TRBV7-3
CDR3aa: CASSLDPNTEAFF
CDR3nt: TGTGCCAGCAGCTTAGACCCGAACACTGAAGCTTTCTTT

d_gene: -
abundance: few
j_gene: TRBJ1-2
v_gene: TRBV18
CDR3aa: CASSPPLTSGGYTF
CDR3nt: TGTGCCAGCTCACCCCCACTGACATCAGGCGGCTACACCTTC

d_gene: -
abundance: -
j_gene: TRBJ1-5
v_gene: TRBV6-1
CDR3aa: CASSRGAGLNQPQHF
CDR3nt: TGTGCCAGCAGCCGCGGGGCAGGACTCAATCAGCCCCAGCATTTT

d_gene: -
abundance: few
j_gene: TRBJ1-1
v_gene: TRBV14
CDR3aa: CASSHPQTEAFF
CDR3nt: TGTGCCAGCAGCCACCCGCAAACTGAAGCTTTCTTT

d_gene: TRBD2
abundance: -
j_gene: TRBJ2-1
v_gene: TRBV30
CDR3aa: CAWAGLAGEINEQFF
CDR3nt: TGTGCCTGGGCCGGACTAGCGGGAGAGATAAATGAGCAGTTCTTC

d_gene: -
abundance: -
j_gene: TRBJ1-2
v_gene: TRBV10-2
CDR3aa: CASSEITTGGSNYGYTF
CDR3nt: TGCGCCAGCAGCGAAATCACAACGGGCGGATCTAACTATGGCTACACCTTC

d_gene: TRBD2
abundance: few
j_gene: TRBJ2-3
v_gene: TRBV25-1
CDR3aa: CASRGGTSGRADTQYF
CDR3nt: TGTGCCAGCAGGGGTGGGACTAGCGGGAGGGCAGATACGCAGTATTTT

d_gene: -
abundance: -
j_gene: TRBJ1-5
v_gene: TRBV7-2
CDR3aa: CASSLAEPGGNQPQHF
CDR3nt: TGTGCCAGCAGCTTAGCGGAACCGGGGGGCAATCAGCCCCAGCATTTT

d_gene: -
abundance: -
j_gene: TRBJ2-1
v_gene: TRBV7-8
CDR3aa: CASSLGPAPNEQFF
CDR3nt: TGTGCCAGCAGCTTAGGACCCGCCCCCAATGAGCAGTTCTTC

d_gene: -
abundance: many
j_gene: TRBJ2-5
v_gene: TRBV2
CDR3aa: CASSGGRETQYF
CDR3nt: TGTGCCAGCAGTGGGGGCCGAGAGACCCAGTACTTC

d_gene: TRBD1
abundance: few
j_gene: TRBJ1-5
v_gene: TRBV5-1
CDR3aa: CASSLGDSLNQPQHF
CDR3nt: TGCGCCAGCAGCTTGGGGGACAGCCTCAATCAGCCCCAGCATTTT

d_gene: TRBD2
abundance: few
j_gene: TRBJ2-4
v_gene: TRBV27
CDR3aa: CAGEHPGGKNIQYF
CDR3nt: TGTGCCGGGGAGCACCCGGGGGGCAAAAACATTCAGTACTTC

d_gene: -
abundance: many
j_gene: TRBJ1-1
v_gene: TRBV14
CDR3aa: CASSQDLLGVEAFF
CDR3nt: TGTGCCAGCAGCCAAGATTTACTGGGGGTCGAAGCTTTCTTT

d_gene: TRBD2
abundance: few
j_gene: TRBJ2-7
v_gene: TRBV2
CDR3aa: CAPQNPGGVQYF
CDR3nt: TGTGCCCCCCAAAACCCGGGAGGGGTACAGTACTTC

d_gene: TRBD2
abundance: -
j_gene: TRBJ2-5
v_gene: TRBV9
CDR3aa: CASSERAGGPGTQYF
CDR3nt: TGTGCCAGCAGTGAAAGAGCGGGAGGGCCGGGGACCCAGTACTTC

d_gene: -
abundance: few
j_gene: TRBJ2-2
v_gene: TRBV7-2
CDR3aa: CASSLLPQGTGELFF
CDR3nt: TGTGCCAGCAGCTTATTGCCCCAGGGGACCGGGGAGCTGTTTTTT

d_gene: -
abundance: few
j_gene: TRBJ2-1
v_gene: TRBV6-1
CDR3aa: CASRDSAYNEQFF
CDR3nt: TGTGCCAGCCGCGACTCTGCCTACAATGAGCAGTTCTTC

d_gene: -
abundance: -
j_gene: TRBJ1-2
v_gene: TRBV5-1
CDR3aa: CASSDGGYGYTF
CDR3nt: TGCGCCAGCAGCGACGGGGGTTATGGCTACACCTTC

d_gene: -
abundance: few
j_gene: TRBJ1-6
v_gene: TRBV19
CDR3aa: CASKTTGSDSPLHF
CDR3nt: TGTGCCAGTAAAACGACAGGCTCGGATTCACCCCTCCACTTT

d_gene: -
abundance: few
j_gene: TRBJ1-4
v_gene: TRBV5-6
CDR3aa: CASSLAGRGEKLFF
CDR3nt: TGTGCCAGCAGCTTAGCGGGTCGAGGTGAAAAACTGTTTTTT

d_gene: -
abundance: -
j_gene: TRBJ2-1
v_gene: TRBV7-8
CDR3aa: CASSLQVRSEQFF
CDR3nt: TGTGCCAGCAGCTTACAAGTCCGCAGCGAGCAGTTCTTC

d_gene: -
abundance: -
j_gene: TRBJ2-7
v_gene: TRBV7-9
CDR3aa: CASTPGSSYEQYF
CDR3nt: TGTGCCAGCACCCCGGGGAGCTCCTACGAGCAGTACTTC

d_gene: -
abundance: -
j_gene: TRBJ1-1
v_gene: TRBV10-3
CDR3aa: CAIRGVRNTEAFF
CDR3nt: TGTGCCATCAGAGGGGTTCGGAACACTGAAGCTTTCTTT

d_gene: -
abundance: many
j_gene: TRBJ2-5
v_gene: TRBV10-2
CDR3aa: CARGASWETQYF
CDR3nt: TGCGCCAGGGGAGCTAGCTGGGAGACCCAGTACTTC